One sample yielded the 26 T cell receptor beta chains listed below, sequenced in a study of blood T cells in healthy people across ages. The second PCR ran roughly 6 to 12 cycles with a sample-barcoded 5' primer and J-beta primers. TCRdb ran MiXCR on the 5' RACE reads and lists one entry per CDR3 protein. In the table there are more than 650,000 distinct CDR3 sequences, 53% of which are singletons. The sample consisted of blood. All receptors come from a man older than 75 in good health.

This chain links TRBV20-1 with TRBJ2-5; a possible D gene is TRBD1 (5 bases). Germline lookup yields CDR1 DFQATT and CDR2 SNEGSKA (reference sequence). The CDR3 extends over 13 amino acids. The ends were cut back, 5 bases at V and 2 bases at J, with 12 bases in the middle. For the CDR3, the DNA is TGCAGTGCTCACGCACGACAGCAAGAGACCCAGTACTTC. Its translation: CSAHARQQETQYF.

The V gene is TRBV12-3 or TRBV12-4, the J gene TRBJ2-2; 8 bases map to TRBD1. The trim removed 6 bases at V and 6 bases at J, leaving 3 bases unmatched. This CDR3 comprises 13 residues. CDR3 region: CASSIQGAGELFF. CDR3 bases: TGTGCCAGCAGCATACAGGGGGCCGGGGAGCTGTTTTTT.

The chain has TRBV9 and TRBJ2-1, with 7 positions matching TRBD2. Germline values: CDR1 SGDLS, CDR2 YYNGEE. Losses at the gene ends were 0 bases for V and 8 bases for J; bases not matched to a gene: 14. This CDR3 has 17 amino acids. Here the CDR3 DNA reads TGTGCCAGCAGCGTAGACGGGGGAGGGTCCCAGGTGGATGAGCAGTTCTTC. The encoded protein is CASSVDGGGSQVDEQFF.

The chain uses TRBV5-6 and TRBJ1-1; 7 bases fit TRBD1. The germline CDR1 and CDR2 sequences are SGHDT and YYEEEE. CDR3 size: 16 residues. V was clipped by 1 base and J by 4 bases; unmatched bases: 10. CDR3 protein: CASSLKQGQLGTEAFF. The CDR3 nucleotides are TGTGCCAGCAGCTTGAAACAGGGGCAATTGGGCACTGAAGCTTTCTTT.

The chain carries TRBV3-1 and TRBJ1-2; the D gene is possibly TRBD1 (5 bases). The CDR3 loop spans 13 amino acids. Germline-derived CDR1 and CDR2 are LGHDT and YNNKEL (reference sequence). V lost 4 bases and J lost 5, with 11 bases in between. CDR3 nucleotides: TGTGCCAGCAGCCGGCGGGGACCATATGGCTACACCTTC. Amino acids: CASSRRGPYGYTF.

This clonotype showed up just a few times. The chain joins TRBV9 to TRBJ2-5, with D hard to call. Trimming left V 3 bases short and J 1 base short, with 7 bases between. CDR3 length: 13 amino acids. Germline V gives CDR1 SGDLS, CDR2 YYNGEE. The CDR3, as DNA: TGTGCCAGCAGCGCCCAAATCCAAGAGACCCAGTACTTC. It translates to CASSAQIQETQYF. The variable domain in full, with the rest retrieved from reference TRBV9 and TRBJ2-5, is DSGVTQTPKHLITATGQRVTLRCSPRSGDLSVYWYQQSLDQGLQFLIQYYNGEERAKGNILERFSAQQFPDLHSELNLSSLELGDSALYFCASSAQIQETQYFGPGTRLLVL.

This clonotype has only a few counts. This chain uses TRBV4-2 with TRBJ2-7, with D possibly matching TRBD2 (5 bases). V was trimmed by 1 base and J by 2 bases, leaving 12 bases between them. Germline V gene sequence: CDR1 LGHNA, CDR2 YNFKEQ. The CDR3 covers 15 residues. CDR3 in DNA: TGTGCCAGCAGCCAAGCGGCTACGGGAACCTACGAGCAGTACTTC. It is translated as CASSQAATGTYEQYF.

The genes are TRBV5-1 and TRBJ2-5; D call uncertain. The V gene lost 2 bases and the J gene lost 9 bases, with 17 bases spanning the gap. The CDR3 sequence is 14 residues long. Germline V lookup: CDR1 SGHRS, CDR2 YFSETQ. The chain's CDR3 is CASSLLQTRDSQYF. Here the CDR3 DNA reads TGCGCCAGCAGCTTACTACAAACAAGAGATTCCCAGTACTTC.

V is TRBV12-3 or TRBV12-4 and J is TRBJ2-3; 7 positions agree with TRBD2. J gave up 14 bases and V 5 bases, and 13 bases lay outside the gene matches. The CDR3 loop spans 13 amino acids. Here the CDR3 DNA reads TGTGCCAGCAGTGTTAGTTACGGGGGGTACGCGTATTTT. Translation: CASSVSYGGYAYF.

V gene TRBV10-3 combines with J gene TRBJ1-6, with 7 nucleotides matching TRBD1. The CDR3 runs 14 residues. Germline-derived CDR1 and CDR2 are ENHRY and SYGVKD. V dropped 4 bases and J dropped 5; count of bases not matched to a gene: 2. The CDR3 DNA reads as TGTGCCATCAGTGGCGACAGGGATAATTCACCCCTCCACTTT. This translates into CAISGDRDNSPLHF.

This clonotype turned up a few times. This chain connects TRBV9 to TRBJ2-7, with D possibly matching TRBD1 (6 bases). V gave up 6 bases and J gave up 2 bases, with 15 bases separating them. The germline gives CDR1 SGDLS, CDR2 YYNGEE. The CDR3 covers 14 residues. CDR3 in amino acids: CASKGTLMTYEQYF. The CDR3 nucleotides are TGTGCCAGCAAAGGGACACTTATGACCTACGAGCAGTACTTC.

This clonotype was seen only a few times. The chain employs TRBV12-3 or TRBV12-4 and TRBJ2-5; 7 nucleotides line up with TRBD2. Trimming cost V 1 base and J 1 base; bases outside gene matches: 9. This CDR3 spans 17 amino acids. The CDR3 DNA is TGTGCCAGCAGTTTAGGGCTAGCGGAGGGGAGCCAAGAGACCCAGTACTTC. It specifies CASSLGLAEGSQETQYF.

The rearrangement joins TRBV3-1 to TRBJ1-1; 9 nucleotides line up with TRBD1. The CDR3 contains 15 residues. V gave up 0 bases and J gave up 4 bases; unmatched junction bases: 3. Germline values: CDR1 LGHDT, CDR2 YNNKEL (reference sequence). CDR3: CASSQDDRGGTEAFF. CDR3 DNA sequence: TGTGCCAGCAGCCAAGATGACAGGGGGGGCACTGAAGCTTTCTTT.

This clonotype was found a few times. The chain recombines TRBV20-1 with TRBJ2-3, with a possible D match to TRBD1 (6 bases). The CDR3 covers 15 residues. In germline, CDR1 is DFQATT, CDR2 SNEGSKA (reference sequence). The V and J ends lost 0 bases and 14 bases respectively, with 24 bases between them. The CDR3 DNA sequence: TGCAGTGCTAGAGAACCACAGGGCAACAAGGGGTACGCGTATTTT. Amino acid sequence: CSAREPQGNKGYAYF.

V gene TRBV18 combines with J gene TRBJ1-1; D possibly corresponds to TRBD1 (5 bases). CDR1 and CDR2 from the germline V gene are KGHSH and LQKENI. CDR3 length: 18 residues. Trimming removed 0 bases from V and 1 base from J, with 18 bases in between. DNA of the CDR3: TGTGCCAGCTCACCACCGTTGACGGGGCGAAGGGCGAACACTGAAGCTTTCTTT. This sequence encodes CASSPPLTGRRANTEAFF. The full variable domain, rest sourced from reference TRBV18 and TRBJ1-1, is NAGVMQNPRHLVRRRGQEARLRCSPMKGHSHVYWYRQLPEEGLKFMVYLQKENIIDESGMPKERFSAEFPKEGPSILRIQQVVRGDSAAYFCASSPPLTGRRANTEAFFGQGTRLTVV.

This clonotype was counted between two and nine times. V is TRBV6-2 or TRBV6-3 and J is TRBJ2-1; 8 nucleotides agree with TRBD2. V lost 6 bases to trimming and J lost 0 bases; unmatched junction nucleotides: 7. This CDR3 region has 16 residues. Germline assignment: CDR1 MNHEY and CDR2 SVGEGT. The CDR3 loop is CASSWLAGSSYNEQFF. The CDR3 coding sequence is TGTGCCAGCAGCTGGCTAGCGGGCAGCTCCTACAATGAGCAGTTCTTC.

The chain has TRBV6-5 and TRBJ2-5; possible D gene TRBD2, 5 bases. This CDR3 is built from 13 residues. The V gene lost 2 bases and the J gene lost 5 bases, with 9 bases spanning the gap. The germline CDR1 and CDR2 sequences are MNHEY and SVGAGI. CDR3 in amino acids: CASSYLSGETQYF. The CDR3 DNA reads as TGTGCCAGCAGTTACCTGTCGGGGGAGACCCAGTACTTC.

The chain recombines TRBV12-3 or TRBV12-4 with TRBJ2-1; D gene uncertain. The CDR3 is 18 residues long. The V gene lost 5 bases and the J gene lost 6 bases, with 26 bases spanning the gap. CDR3 DNA sequence: TGTGCCAGCAGTCCCCCAAGCGTCCTGGCGGTTCCTTCCAATGAGCAGTTCTTC. The encoded protein is CASSPPSVLAVPSNEQFF.

The table lists this clonotype with a few counts. The chain links TRBV5-1 to TRBJ2-7, with TRBD2 matching over 11 bases. J lost 3 bases, V lost 0 bases, and 5 bases had no gene match. The CDR3 length is 16 residues. CDR1 SGHRS and CDR2 YFSETQ come from the germline V gene. The DNA for the CDR3 is TGCGCCAGCAGCTTGGGCCTAGCGGGAGGTTACTACGAGCAGTACTTC. Amino acid sequence: CASSLGLAGGYYEQYF.

The J gene is TRBJ2-3, the V gene TRBV28; D unclear. Germline assignment: CDR1 MDHEN and CDR2 SYDVKM. This CDR3 has 15 amino acids. V lost 2 bases, J lost 6 bases, and 15 bases lay in between. The CDR3: CASSLEARTMDTQYF. Here the CDR3 DNA reads TGTGCCAGCAGTTTAGAGGCTAGGACCATGGATACGCAGTATTTT.

This rearrangement joins TRBV7-2 to TRBJ2-1; weak D call: TRBD2 (5 bases). The tail of the sequence fits TRBJ2-7 better, so the J call may be wrong. There are 16 residues in the CDR3. Germline values: CDR1 SGHTA, CDR2 FQGNSA. CDR3 in amino acids: CASSLDSASSYNEQYF. CDR3 nucleotide sequence: TGTGCCAGCAGCTTAGACAGTGCTAGCTCCTACAATGAGCAGTACTTC.

The rearrangement links TRBV11-2 to TRBJ2-7, with a weak D call TRBD1 (6 bases). There are 13 residues in the CDR3. Trimming left V 3 bases short and J 5 bases short, with 11 bases between. Germline-derived CDR1 and CDR2 are SGHAT and FQNNGV. The CDR3 reads CASSLGASDEQYF. CDR3 DNA: TGTGCCAGCAGCTTGGGGGCGTCGGACGAGCAGTACTTC. The whole variable domain, filled in from reference TRBV11-2 and TRBJ2-7, reads EAGVAQSPRYKIIEKRQSVAFWCNPISGHATLYWYQQILGQGPKLLIQFQNNGVVDDSQLPKDRFSAERLKGVDSTLKIQPAKLEDSAVYLCASSLGASDEQYFGPGTRLTVT.

This chain links TRBV15 with TRBJ1-2; TRBD1 matches at 8 bases. The CDR3 is made up of 16 amino acids. From germline, CDR1 is LNHNV and CDR2 YYDKDF (reference sequence). The V segment lost 0 bases and the J segment 4 bases; nucleotides outside the gene matches: 7. The CDR3 here is CATSRDADRGPYGYTF. CDR3 coding DNA: TGTGCCACCAGCAGAGATGCCGACAGGGGACCCTATGGCTACACCTTC. Combining the CDR3 with reference TRBV15 and TRBJ1-2 gives the whole variable domain DAMVIQNPRYQVTQFGKPVTLSCSQTLNHNVMYWYQQKSSQAPKLLFHYYDKDFNNEADTPDNFQSRRPNTSFCFLDIRSPGLGDTAMYLCATSRDADRGPYGYTFGSGTRLTVV.

The sample holds a few counts of this clonotype. V usage is TRBV7-2 and J usage is TRBJ2-7, with TRBD2 as a possible D gene (5 bases). V gave up 8 bases and J gave up 0 bases, with 14 bases separating them. Germline V lookup: CDR1 SGHTA, CDR2 FQGNSA. The CDR3 runs 14 residues. The CDR3 sequence is CASAPEALSYEQYF. DNA of the CDR3: TGTGCCAGCGCCCCGGAGGCCCTCTCCTACGAGCAGTACTTC.

The V call is TRBV29-1, the J call TRBJ2-5; 7 bases fit TRBD2. Judging by the DNA end, TRBJ2-7 fits better; the J call may be wrong. In germline, CDR1 is SQVTM, CDR2 ANQGSEA. There are 14 residues in the CDR3. CDR3 loop: CSVGRTGGSYEQYF. The CDR3 DNA reads TGCAGCGTGGGCCGGACTGGCGGGAGCTACGAGCAGTACTTC.

This chain connects TRBV29-1 to TRBJ1-1; D gene ambiguous. The germline CDR1 and CDR2 sequences are SQVTM and ANQGSEA. Trimming took off 5 bases at V and 4 bases at J, with 14 bases between the two ends. This CDR3 has 13 residues. DNA for the CDR3: TGCAGCGTTCAACCCCTTTTGGGCACTGAAGCTTTCTTT. Protein sequence: CSVQPLLGTEAFF.